These T cell receptor beta chains were read from a single sample in a study of T-cell memory formation after mild COVID-19. MiXCR was run by TCRdb on the 5' RACE reads, yielding one entry per CDR3 protein. In the table there are around 340,000 distinct CDR3 sequences, roughly an eighth of which are singletons. Sequencing used PBMCs or a T cell subset sorted from them (not recorded which). The origin of the receptors is a man aged 18-30 years who had mild COVID-19 (a few samples of this study predate the infection). Cell type and time point are not known. Each CDR3 is given with its conserved first and last residue. A D gene is named only where the DNA matches it firmly. The listing skips clone size in some rows; elsewhere it reads once, few, many or a size class.

V	size	D	J	CDR3	DNA
TRBV6-5	.	TRBD1	TRBJ1-1	CASSYSGQGSEAFF	TGTGCCAGCAGTTACTCGGGACAGGGGTCTGAAGCTTTCTTT
TRBV27	many	.	TRBJ2-7	CASSLSRGRYEQYF	TGTGCCAGCAGTTTATCTAGGGGAAGGTACGAGCAGTACTTC
TRBV19	few	.	TRBJ1-1	CASSITFNTEAFF	TGTGCCAGTAGTATAACCTTTAACACTGAAGCTTTCTTT
TRBV28	few	TRBD2	TRBJ2-2	CASRTGTSHTGELFF	TGTGCCAGCAGAACCGGGACTAGCCACACCGGGGAGCTGTTTTTT
TRBV7-3	many	.	TRBJ2-2	CASSKDQGFGELFF	TGTGCCAGCAGCAAGGACCAGGGGTTCGGGGAGCTGTTTTTT
TRBV25-1	.	TRBD1	TRBJ2-3	CASSDGTGSGADTQYF	TGTGCCAGCAGTGACGGGACAGGGAGTGGAGCAGATACGCAGTATTTT
TRBV5-1	.	.	TRBJ2-1	CASSITGTIPGNEQFF	TGCGCCAGCAGCATAACCGGGACAATTCCGGGAAATGAGCAGTTCTTC
TRBV5-1	few	.	TRBJ1-6	CARRTEGDSPLHF	TGCGCCAGACGGACAGAGGGGGACTCGCCCCTCCACTTT
TRBV7-8	few	.	TRBJ2-1	CASSFSQGSRYNEQFF	TGTGCCAGCAGCTTCAGTCAGGGTTCCCGCTACAATGAGCAGTTCTTC
TRBV30	.	.	TRBJ2-7	CLRGSSPSSYEQYF	TGTCTCAGGGGATCAAGTCCGAGCTCCTACGAGCAGTACTTC
TRBV5-1	.	.	TRBJ1-1	CASSQQGTTEAFF	TGCGCCAGCAGCCAACAGGGTACCACTGAAGCTTTCTTT
TRBV5-1	.	TRBD2	TRBJ2-5	CASSGTSGQETQYF	TGCGCCAGCAGCGGGACTAGCGGCCAAGAGACCCAGTACTTC
TRBV19	.	.	TRBJ1-3	CASKRRGNSGNTIYF	TGTGCCAGTAAAAGGAGAGGGAACTCTGGAAACACCATATATTTT
TRBV6-2/TRBV6-3	.	TRBD2	TRBJ2-3	CASSGLADDTQYF	TGTGCCAGCAGTGGACTAGCGGACGATACGCAGTATTTT
TRBV28	.	TRBD1	TRBJ2-5	CASRDRDETQYF	TGTGCCAGCCGGGACAGGGACGAGACCCAGTACTTC
TRBV7-9	.	.	TRBJ2-1	CATPGTGTYNEQFF	TGTGCCACCCCCGGAACCGGGACTTACAATGAGCAGTTCTTC
TRBV9	.	TRBD2	TRBJ2-5	CASGVGTSGVETQYF	TGTGCCAGCGGAGTCGGGACTAGCGGGGTAGAGACCCAGTACTTC
TRBV20-1	many	TRBD1	TRBJ2-7	CSARDRPYEQYF	TGCAGTGCCAGGGACAGACCCTACGAGCAGTACTTC
TRBV10-3	.	TRBD1	TRBJ1-1	CAISLDRGNTEAFF	TGTGCCATCAGCCTGGACAGGGGGAACACTGAAGCTTTCTTT
TRBV10-3	few	.	TRBJ1-5	CAITEGVGQGQPQHF	TGTGCCATCACCGAGGGAGTGGGTCAGGGTCAGCCCCAGCATTTT
TRBV20-1	few	TRBD1	TRBJ1-2	CSAKPGQGYGYTF	TGCAGTGCAAAACCGGGACAGGGTTATGGCTACACCTTC
TRBV4-3	.	.	TRBJ1-1	CASSQELDGQPAMNTEAFF	TGCGCCAGCAGCCAAGAACTTGACGGACAACCCGCTATGAACACTGAAGCTTTCTTT
TRBV7-2	few	.	TRBJ2-5	CASSSLSFRGQETQYF	TGTGCCAGCAGCTCCCTCTCCTTCCGGGGCCAAGAGACCCAGTACTTC
TRBV28	few	.	TRBJ2-1	CATSEGFNSYNEQFF	TGTGCCACCTCTGAGGGGTTCAACTCCTACAATGAGCAGTTCTTC
TRBV7-9	few	TRBD1	TRBJ2-1	CASSLGQGERFF	TGTGCCAGCAGCCTCGGACAGGGCGAGCGATTCTTC
TRBV9	many	.	TRBJ1-1	CASSVEGELNTEAFF	TGTGCCAGCAGCGTAGAAGGAGAACTGAACACTGAAGCTTTCTTT
TRBV14	.	.	TRBJ2-5	CASSQLAGQETQYF	TGTGCCAGCAGCCAACTGGCAGGGCAAGAGACCCAGTACTTC
TRBV20-1	.	TRBD1	TRBJ1-5	CSAVRDRGYQPQHF	TGCAGTGCGGTCCGAGACAGGGGTTATCAGCCCCAGCATTTT
TRBV7-3	many	.	TRBJ2-2	CASRPDIGTGELFF	TGTGCCAGCAGGCCGGACATCGGCACCGGGGAGCTGTTTTTT
TRBV7-2	many	TRBD1	TRBJ2-3	CASSLAGTERRLDTQYF	TGTGCCAGCAGCTTAGCCGGGACAGAGAGAAGGCTTGATACGCAGTATTTT
TRBV7-3	.	.	TRBJ2-1	CASSLKAPAAGSYNEQFF	TGTGCCAGCAGCTTAAAGGCCCCCGCGGCAGGGTCCTACAATGAGCAGTTCTTC
TRBV24-1	few	.	TRBJ2-2	CATSDLITGELFF	TGTGCCACCAGTGATTTGATCACCGGGGAGCTGTTTTTT
TRBV5-4	few	.	TRBJ2-2	CASSLVQGDTGELFF	TGTGCCAGCAGCTTGGTCCAGGGAGACACCGGGGAGCTGTTTTTT
TRBV7-9	.	.	TRBJ2-2	CASRAINRVPTGELFF	TGTGCCAGCAGAGCTATAAACAGGGTACCAACCGGGGAGCTGTTTTTT
TRBV24-1	few	.	TRBJ2-1	CATSEATQGHEQFF	TGTGCCACCAGTGAGGCTACGCAGGGTCATGAGCAGTTCTTC
TRBV7-2	few	.	TRBJ2-7	CASTKTAGVLEQYF	TGTGCCAGCACTAAAACGGCAGGGGTTCTCGAGCAGTACTTC
TRBV29-1	few	.	TRBJ2-5	CSVVGGTIETQYF	TGCAGCGTTGTTGGTGGGACAATCGAGACCCAGTACTTC
TRBV18	few	TRBD1	TRBJ2-2	CASSQQGVENTGELFF	TGTGCCAGCTCTCAGCAGGGGGTTGAGAACACCGGGGAGCTGTTTTTT
TRBV9	many	.	TRBJ2-1	CASSSGGGPPYNEQFF	TGTGCCAGCAGCTCAGGAGGGGGGCCTCCCTACAATGAGCAGTTCTTC
TRBV7-9	.	.	TRBJ2-1	CASSSAGHSREGNEQFF	TGTGCCAGCAGCTCCGCGGGACATTCCCGCGAGGGGAATGAGCAGTTCTTC
TRBV3-1	.	.	TRBJ2-5	CASSQWVQQETQYF	TGTGCCAGCAGCCAATGGGTCCAGCAGGAGACCCAGTACTTC